Below, one T cell receptor beta chain is given with its context. The antigen this receptor binds is unknown. No much larger clone is present one base from it, and per-base qualities are unavailable. The data stem from a study of blood T cell repertoires in COVID-19 (TCRdb year 2020). Regarding the study in general: Samples from collaborators originated in the United States, Italy and Spain and spanned both the acute and convalescent phases of COVID-19. The material from the prospective study consisted of cDNA or gDNA derived from T cells, B-cell-depleted T cells, or PBMCs. Deeply sampled blood TCRbeta repertoires from subjects exposed to, actively infected with, or recovered from COVID-19 were included in the dataset. A freely available public database, intended as a resource for researchers studying the immune response to SARS-CoV-2, is where the repertoires were released. The samples were drawn from two sources: the first 160 participants of the ongoing ImmuneRACE study, and 1,200 or so subjects contributed by 6 global collaborators. The sample metadata nearly always contained a de-identified subject ID, COVID-19 status, age in years and sex. Where available, HLA class I and class II types were obtained from metadata supplied by the sample provider rather than from assay-based typing. What the research found in general, with its limitations: How much clinical and demographic metadata was included differed by source and by participant, and the metadata was provided uncurated.

The immunoSEQ Assay, a bias-controlled multiplex PCR, was used to amplify TCRbeta CDR3 regions from genomic DNA. Per the source publication's procedure: Nucleated cell counts per sample were estimated from amplification of reference gene primers within the assay. To quantify the absolute abundance of each unique TCRbeta CDR3 rearrangement, sequence reads were collapsed and filtered. For each sample, productive Simpson clonality was calculated by taking the square root of Simpson's diversity index across productive rearrangements. The clones in this table, taken by TCRdb from immuneACCESS, are in-frame only. Not every clone is retained; where verified, under half of the shortfall comes from an unresolved V gene, and the cause of the rest is unknown. For V, J and clone size, that table is used; D and trimming come from the DNA. The sample table contains about 170,000 clones; only one count was recorded for over 75% of them. Together, the top ten hold about 1.2% of the sample.

Another Seattle source contributed samples from volunteer blood donors who had recovered from COVID-19. Collaborating institutions collected whole blood in K2EDTA tubes following their own protocols. For TCRbeta analysis, collaborators shipped samples in one of three forms: frozen whole blood, isolated PBMCs, or DNA extracted from either of those sample types. The source material was peripheral blood. The receptor was isolated from a man aged 55 to 69 who had recovered from COVID-19.

The DNA is TGTGCCAGCAGCCAAGATCCCTTCTATGGCTACACCTTC. Translation gives CASSQDPFYGYTF. The chain is assembled from TRBV3-1 (or the pseudogene TRBV3-2) and TRBJ1-2, with the D gene uncertain. V and J are truncated by 0 bases and 4 bases respectively, leaving an intervening sequence of 6 bases. Its CDR3 holds 13 amino acids, cysteine through phenylalanine. Left in the record is the CDR3 DNA by itself, 39 bases read in frame from the first base. CDR1 and CDR2 are read off the germline V gene (reference sequence) as LGHDT and YNNKEL.